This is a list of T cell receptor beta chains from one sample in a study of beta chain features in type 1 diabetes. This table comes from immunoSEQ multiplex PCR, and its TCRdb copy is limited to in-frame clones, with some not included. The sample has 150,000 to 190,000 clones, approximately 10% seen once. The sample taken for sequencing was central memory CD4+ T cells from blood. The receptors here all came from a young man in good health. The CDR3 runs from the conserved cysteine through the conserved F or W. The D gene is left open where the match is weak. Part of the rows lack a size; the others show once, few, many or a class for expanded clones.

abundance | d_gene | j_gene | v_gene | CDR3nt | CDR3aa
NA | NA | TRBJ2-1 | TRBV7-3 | TGTGCCAGCAGCTGGGGGCGAGGGACAAGAGACAATGAGCAGTTCTTC | CASSWGRGTRDNEQFF
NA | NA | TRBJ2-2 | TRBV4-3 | TGCGCCAGCAGCCAAGCCCCGAGCACCGGGGAGCTGTTTTTT | CASSQAPSTGELFF
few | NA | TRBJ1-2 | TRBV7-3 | TGTGCCAGCAGCCCCTATGGAGGGGTTTATGGCTACACCTTC | CASSPYGGVYGYTF
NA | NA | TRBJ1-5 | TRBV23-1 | TGCGCCAGCAGTCAACCGAGGGACGGCCTTCAGCCCCAGCATTTT | CASSQPRDGLQPQHF
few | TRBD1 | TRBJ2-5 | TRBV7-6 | TGTGCCAGCAGCTCTACAGGGGGCGTGAAAGGGACCCAGTACTTC | CASSSTGGVKGTQYF
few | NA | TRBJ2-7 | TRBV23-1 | TGCGCCAGCAGTCAATCGAGTTCGGGGCAGTTGAAACAGTACTTC | CASSQSSSGQLKQYF
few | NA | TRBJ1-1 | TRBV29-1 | TGCAGCGTTCCGGGAGGGACAAGGAGAGCTTTCTTT | CSVPGGTRRAFF
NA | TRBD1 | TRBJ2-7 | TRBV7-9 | TGTGCCAGCACCGACACGGGACAGGGCGAGCAGTACTTC | CASTDTGQGEQYF
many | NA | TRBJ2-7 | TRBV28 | TGTGCCAGCAGTACCCCCAGGGCCAGGGACGAGCAGTACTTC | CASSTPRARDEQYF
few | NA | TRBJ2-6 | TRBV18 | TGTGCCAGCTCACCACCGACGGGTTTGGCTGGGGCCAACGTCCTGACTTTC | CASSPPTGLAGANVLTF
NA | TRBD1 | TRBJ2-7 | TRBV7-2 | TGTGCCAGCAGAACCCCGGGACAGGGATACTACGAGCAGTACTTC | CASRTPGQGYYEQYF
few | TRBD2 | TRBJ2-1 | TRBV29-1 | TGCAGCGTTCTAGCGGGTGAGCAGTTCTTC | CSVLAGEQFF
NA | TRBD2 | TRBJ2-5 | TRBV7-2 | TGTGCCAGCAGCCCTCACGGGCTAGCGGAGAGGGAGACCCAGTACTTC | CASSPHGLAERETQYF
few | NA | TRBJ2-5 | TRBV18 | TGTGCCAGCTCACAAAATCAAAGGCGGAGGGTATTTGGTGAAGAGACCCAGTACTTC | CASSQNQRRRVFGEETQYF
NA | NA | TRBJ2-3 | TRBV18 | TGTGCCAGCTCACCACCGAGCGGGCAGGGCGCAGATACGCAGTATTTT | CASSPPSGQGADTQYF
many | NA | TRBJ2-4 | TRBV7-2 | TGTGCCAGCAGCTTACTGCATCCGGACATTCAGTACTTC | CASSLLHPDIQYF
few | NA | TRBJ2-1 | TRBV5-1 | TGCGCCAGCAGCTTAGGAACAGGGTGGGATAATGAGCAGTTCTTC | CASSLGTGWDNEQFF
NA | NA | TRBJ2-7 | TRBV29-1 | TGCAGCGTTGGCGAGGCGCGGCCATACTCCTACGAGCAGTACTTC | CSVGEARPYSYEQYF
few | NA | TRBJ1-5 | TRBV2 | TGTGCCACCTCGAACGAAATGATATCCCGCCAGCCCCAGCATTTT | CATSNEMISRQPQHF
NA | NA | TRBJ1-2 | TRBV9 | TGTGCCAGCAGCCGGTCGGAAAACTATGGCTACACCTTC | CASSRSENYGYTF
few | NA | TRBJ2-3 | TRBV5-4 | TGTGCCAGCAAAAAGGGGGGGAGAACAGATACGCAGTATTTT | CASKKGGRTDTQYF
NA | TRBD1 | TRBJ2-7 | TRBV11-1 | TGTGCCAGCAGGACCGCCGGGACAGAGGGCGAAGGGCAGTACTTC | CASRTAGTEGEGQYF
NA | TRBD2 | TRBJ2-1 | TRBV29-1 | TGCAGCGTTGAACTCCAAGCGGGGGGGCCCGGTGAGCAGTTCTTC | CSVELQAGGPGEQFF
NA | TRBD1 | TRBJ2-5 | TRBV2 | TGTGCCATACGCGACAGGGGGAGAGAGACCCAGTACTTC | CAIRDRGRETQYF
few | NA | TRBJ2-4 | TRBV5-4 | TGTGCCAGCAGCTTCACAGGGACCTCCAAAAACATTCAGTACTTC | CASSFTGTSKNIQYF
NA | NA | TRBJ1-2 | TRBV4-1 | TGCGCCAGCAGCCAACCCGGGGCCGTTGGCTACACCTTC | CASSQPGAVGYTF
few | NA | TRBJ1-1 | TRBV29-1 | TGCAGCGTTGGAAAAGGCACAGCCGCTTTCTTT | CSVGKGTAAFF
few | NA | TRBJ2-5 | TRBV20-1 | TGCAGTGCTAGAGATTGGGAGACCCAGTACTTC | CSARDWETQYF
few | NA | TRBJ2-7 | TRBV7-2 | TGTGCCAGCAGGGCCGGGGGCCTGACCTACGAGCAGTACTTC | CASRAGGLTYEQYF
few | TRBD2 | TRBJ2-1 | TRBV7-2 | TGTGCCAGCAGCGCGCCGGGACTAGCGGGAGGGCTTGAGCAGTTCTTC | CASSAPGLAGGLEQFF
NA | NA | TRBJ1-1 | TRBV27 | TGTGCCAGCATCAAGAGGAGGGTCGGGGACACTGAAGCTTTCTTT | CASIKRRVGDTEAFF
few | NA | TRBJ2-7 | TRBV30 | TGTGCCTGGAGCATCCGCCTCGGGCAGGGGCTGTCCTACGAGCAGTACTTC | CAWSIRLGQGLSYEQYF
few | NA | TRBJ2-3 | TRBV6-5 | TGTGCCAGCAGTTACCGGGCTAGCTCGGGCGCAGATACGCAGTATTTT | CASSYRASSGADTQYF